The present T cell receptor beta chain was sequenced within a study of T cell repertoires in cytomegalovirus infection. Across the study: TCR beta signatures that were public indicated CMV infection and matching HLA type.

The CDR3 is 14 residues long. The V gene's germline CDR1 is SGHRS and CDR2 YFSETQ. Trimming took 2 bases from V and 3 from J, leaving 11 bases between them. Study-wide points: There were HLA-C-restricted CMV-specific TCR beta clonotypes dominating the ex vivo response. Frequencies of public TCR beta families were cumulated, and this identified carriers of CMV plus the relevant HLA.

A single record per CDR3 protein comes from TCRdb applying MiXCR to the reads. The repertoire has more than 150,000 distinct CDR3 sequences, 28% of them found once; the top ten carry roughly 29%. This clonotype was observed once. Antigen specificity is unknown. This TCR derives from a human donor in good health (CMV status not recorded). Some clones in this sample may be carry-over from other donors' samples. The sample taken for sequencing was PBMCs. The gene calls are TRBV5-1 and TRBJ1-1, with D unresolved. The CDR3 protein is CASSFTVSDTEAFF. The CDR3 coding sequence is TGCGCCAGCAGCTTCACAGTAAGCGACACTGAAGCTTTCTTT.